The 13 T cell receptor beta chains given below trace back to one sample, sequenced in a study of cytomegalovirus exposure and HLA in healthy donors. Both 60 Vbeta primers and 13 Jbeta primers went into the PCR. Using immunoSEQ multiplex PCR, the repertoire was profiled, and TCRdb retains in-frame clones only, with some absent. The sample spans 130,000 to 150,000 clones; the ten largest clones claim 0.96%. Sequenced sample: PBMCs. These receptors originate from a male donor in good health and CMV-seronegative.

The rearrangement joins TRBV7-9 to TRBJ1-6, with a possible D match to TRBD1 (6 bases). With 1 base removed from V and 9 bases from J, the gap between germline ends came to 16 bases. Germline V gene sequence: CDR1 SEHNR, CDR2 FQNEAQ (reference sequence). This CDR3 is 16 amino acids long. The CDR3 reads CASSLDSPQGSSPLHF. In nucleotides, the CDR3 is TGTGCCAGCAGCTTAGATAGCCCACAGGGTAGTTCACCCCTCCACTTT.

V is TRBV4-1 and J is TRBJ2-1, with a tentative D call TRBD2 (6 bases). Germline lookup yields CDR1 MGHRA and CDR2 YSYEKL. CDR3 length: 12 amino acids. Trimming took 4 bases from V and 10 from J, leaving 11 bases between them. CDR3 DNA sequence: TGCGCCAGCAGCCGAGGGACTTCGGAGCAGTTCTTC. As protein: CASSRGTSEQFF.

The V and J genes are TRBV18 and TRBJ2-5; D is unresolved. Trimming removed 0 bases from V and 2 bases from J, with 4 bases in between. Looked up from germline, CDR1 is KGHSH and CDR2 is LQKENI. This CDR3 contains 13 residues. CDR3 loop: CASSPPQQETQYF. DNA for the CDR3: TGTGCCAGCTCACCACCCCAACAAGAGACCCAGTACTTC.

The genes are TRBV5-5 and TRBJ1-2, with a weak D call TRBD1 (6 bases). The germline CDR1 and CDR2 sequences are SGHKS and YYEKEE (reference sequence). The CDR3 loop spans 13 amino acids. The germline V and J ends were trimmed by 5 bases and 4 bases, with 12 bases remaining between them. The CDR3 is CASSFTGTYGYTF. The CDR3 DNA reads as TGTGCCAGCAGTTTCACAGGGACCTATGGCTACACCTTC.

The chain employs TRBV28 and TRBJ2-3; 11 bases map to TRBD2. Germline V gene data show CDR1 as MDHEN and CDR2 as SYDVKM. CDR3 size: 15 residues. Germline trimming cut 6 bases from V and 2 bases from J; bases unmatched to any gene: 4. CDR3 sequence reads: CASRASGGHTDTQYF. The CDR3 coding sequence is TGTGCCAGCAGGGCTAGCGGGGGGCACACAGATACGCAGTATTTT.

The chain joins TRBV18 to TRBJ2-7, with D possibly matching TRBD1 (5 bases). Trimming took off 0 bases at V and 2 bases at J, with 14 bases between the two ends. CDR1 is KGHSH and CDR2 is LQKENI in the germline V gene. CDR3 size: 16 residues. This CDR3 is CASSPPGRAGPYEQYF. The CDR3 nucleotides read TGTGCCAGCTCACCACCTGGAAGGGCAGGGCCCTACGAGCAGTACTTC.

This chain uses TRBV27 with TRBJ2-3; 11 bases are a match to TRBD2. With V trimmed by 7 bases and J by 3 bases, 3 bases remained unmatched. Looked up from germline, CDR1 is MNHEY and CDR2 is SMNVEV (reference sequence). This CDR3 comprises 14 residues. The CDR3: CASTRLAGTDTQYF. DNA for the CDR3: TGTGCCAGCACCAGACTAGCGGGAACAGATACGCAGTATTTT.

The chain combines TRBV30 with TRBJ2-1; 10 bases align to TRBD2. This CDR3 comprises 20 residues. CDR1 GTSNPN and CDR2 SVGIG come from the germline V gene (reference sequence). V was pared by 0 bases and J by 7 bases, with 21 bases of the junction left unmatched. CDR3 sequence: CAWSVWRRSKREGPGNEQFF. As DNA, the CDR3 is TGTGCCTGGAGTGTATGGCGGCGCTCGAAGCGGGAGGGCCCTGGGAATGAGCAGTTCTTC.

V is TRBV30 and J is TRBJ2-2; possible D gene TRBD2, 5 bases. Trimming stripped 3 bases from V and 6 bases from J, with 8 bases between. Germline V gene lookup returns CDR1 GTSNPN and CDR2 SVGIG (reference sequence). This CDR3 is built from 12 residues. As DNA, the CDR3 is TGTGCCTGGAGCCCCGGGGCCGGGGAGCTGTTTTTT. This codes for CAWSPGAGELFF.

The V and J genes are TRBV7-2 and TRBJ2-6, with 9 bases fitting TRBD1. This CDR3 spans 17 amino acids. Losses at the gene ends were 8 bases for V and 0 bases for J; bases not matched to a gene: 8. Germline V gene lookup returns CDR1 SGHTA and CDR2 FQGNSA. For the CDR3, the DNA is TGTGCCAGCTACTTGGGACAGGGCCCCTCTGGGGCCAACGTCCTGACTTTC. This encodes CASYLGQGPSGANVLTF.

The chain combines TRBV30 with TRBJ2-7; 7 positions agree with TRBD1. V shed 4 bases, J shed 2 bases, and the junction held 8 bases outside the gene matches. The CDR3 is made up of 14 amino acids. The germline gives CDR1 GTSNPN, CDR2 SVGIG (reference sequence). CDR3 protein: CAWMGTGVTYEQYF. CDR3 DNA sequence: TGTGCCTGGATGGGAACAGGGGTTACCTACGAGCAGTACTTC.

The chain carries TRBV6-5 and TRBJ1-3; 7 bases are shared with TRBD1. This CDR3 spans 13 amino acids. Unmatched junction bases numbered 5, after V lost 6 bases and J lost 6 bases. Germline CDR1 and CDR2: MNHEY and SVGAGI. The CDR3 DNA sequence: TGTGCCAGCAGCCGGGACAGAGAAAACACCATATATTTT. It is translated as CASSRDRENTIYF.

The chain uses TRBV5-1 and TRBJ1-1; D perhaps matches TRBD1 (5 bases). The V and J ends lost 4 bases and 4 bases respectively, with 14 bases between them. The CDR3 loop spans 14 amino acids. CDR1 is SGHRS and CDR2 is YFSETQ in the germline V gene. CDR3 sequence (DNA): TGCGCCAGCAGCCAAAGGCGGGGGGGCACTGAAGCTTTCTTT. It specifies CASSQRRGGTEAFF.